This note documents a single TCR beta chain sequence. The antigen is not known. TCRdb keeps only in-frame clones here, not all; method: immunoSEQ multiplex PCR. This sample has about 130,000 clones, with approximately 94% found just once. This CDR3 has 15 residues. The ends lost 1 base at V and 8 bases at J; junction bases unmatched: 10. Germline CDR1 and CDR2: MGHRA and YSYEKL. This record belongs to a study of graft-versus-host responses after intestinal transplantation. Study-wide background: As for transplant type, recipients had multivisceral, liver-intestinal, or isolated intestinal grafts. Every recipient had anti-thymocyte globulin induction and approximately three years of tacrolimus plus steroids.

The chain carries TRBV4-1 and TRBJ1-2; 7 bases align to TRBD1. The sequencing here drew on unstimulated CD4+ T cells sorted from spleen or lymph node cells, taken before intestinal transplant. The TCR originated in a human donor who received an intestinal transplant. This chain's CDR3 is CASSQGRTGAGGYTF. CDR3 nucleotides: TGCGCCAGCAGCCAAGGTCGGACAGGCGCAGGGGGCTACACCTTC.